This TCR beta chain came from a study of TIL therapy for anti-PD-1-resistant metastatic lung cancer (dated by TCRdb to 2020 to 2022). Regarding the complete study: A median age of about 57 years (range about 35-80) and a median tumor PD-L1 proportion score of approximately 6% were recorded among enrolled patients. The cohort was composed predominantly of lung adenocarcinoma, with a handful of EGFR-mutant and two ALK-rearranged tumors included, and half of patients were identified as current or former smokers. A median non-synonymous tumor mutation burden of approximately 1.4 mutations per megabase was determined across the cohort by whole-exome sequencing. T cell receptor beta sequencing of tumor and peripheral blood served to follow clonotypes across the tumor, the expanded TIL product, and serial blood samples. Results the study describes overall, beyond this receptor: Clonal turnover during TIL culture was high, and many clones enriched in the product were not detected in the baseline tumor, suggesting clonal contraction instead of faithful expansion. Generalizability was limited because the cohort was highly selected, with more treatment-naive, never-smoker and oncogene-addicted patients included than is typical. Higher clonality and lower diversity were observed in expanded TIL cultures than in baseline intratumoral T cells (median clonality approximately 6.4% vs 31%, p < 0.0001). The study protocol defined all tumor marker inferences as exploratory.

CDR1 and CDR2, looked up from the germline V gene, are SGHRS and YFSETQ. V and J are truncated by 0 bases and 1 base respectively, leaving an intervening sequence of 10 bases. Inclusive of the bounding cysteine and phenylalanine, the CDR3 is 15 residues long. The CDR3 DNA has 45 bases and is translated from base 1. TCR beta CDR3 regions were amplified from genomic DNA with the immunoSEQ v3 hsTCRB kit using bias-controlled multiplex PCR. TCR libraries were sequenced on an Illumina NextSeq 500 to 2 million to 2.5 million read pairs for survey level or about 5-6.5 million for deep level. The study's own analysis went as follows. V, D and J genes were assigned, non-productive sequences were removed, and clonality was reported by immunoSEQ Analyzer software. Repertoires were compared using productive Simpson clonality and Morisita overlap index of productive TRB rearrangements between infused TIL and blood. In TCRdb, the immuneACCESS table is reduced to in-frame sequences with V and J assigned. These tables do not hold every clone; where another copy was compared, an unresolved V gene accounts for under half, and the others remain unexplained. The D gene and trimming were derived from the DNA, and the V and J assignments and clone size from that table. For this sample there are more than 90,000 clones; roughly two thirds appear just once. The ten largest clonotypes hold about 10% of the sample.

A word on this clone: Its antigen is not yet known. Base qualities are not at hand, and no much larger clone is one base apart.

The sample's time point label, in plain terms: pre-treatment sample, taken before nivolumab and TIL therapy. Baseline tumor samples were excised metastases, mostly pleural nodules or supraclavicular lymph nodes, from the same resection used to grow TIL. Tumors were harvested before any PD-1/PD-L1 blockade; patients then received nivolumab, and those progressing received lymphodepletion, expanded TIL infusion and IL-2. Adults with stage 4 NSCLC were enrolled in a dual-center phase I trial from 2017 to early 2020. The samples were obtained from a phase I trial that was single-arm and open-label and tested tumor-infiltrating lymphocyte therapy combined with nivolumab in advanced non-small cell lung cancer. Portions of each resected tumor were snap-frozen in liquid nitrogen and stored at -80 °C. Tumor regions of interest were selected on H&E sections using laser-capture macrodissection, ground into approximately 16 mg aliquots, and extracted using Qiagen Allprep kits.

This material consisted of tumor tissue, taken at baseline. Recombination joined TRBV5-1 with TRBJ1-1; the D gene is possibly TRBD1, with 6 bases matching. The source of this sequence is a person between 25 and 80 years old with non-small cell lung cancer. The sequence in DNA is TGCGCCAGCAGCTTGGTAGGGGGAAGGAACACTGAAGCTTTCTTT. This yields the protein CASSLVGGRNTEAFF.